These 9 T cell receptor beta chains share one sample of origin, sequenced in a study of T cell responses to AZD1222 COVID-19 vaccine. Using immunoSEQ multiplex PCR, the repertoire was profiled, and TCRdb retains in-frame clones only, with some absent. The sample includes approximately 100,000 clones, 92% of them seen just once. The starting material was peripheral blood, obtained on day 0 of AZD1222 vaccination. These receptors originate from an adult in good health.

This rearrangement joins TRBV7-3 to TRBJ2-1; D is uncertain. This CDR3 spans 13 amino acids. Germline V CDR1 and CDR2: SGHTA, FQGTGA. The V end lost 5 bases, the J end lost 6 bases, and 11 bases lay between the germline ends. CDR3 loop: CASSAFNSNEQFF. CDR3 nucleotide sequence: TGTGCCAGCAGCGCATTCAATAGCAATGAGCAGTTCTTC.

The chain uses TRBV2 and TRBJ1-2, with a possible D match to TRBD1 (6 bases). This CDR3 region has 15 residues. Germline loops: CDR1 SNHLY, CDR2 FYNNEI. Trimming took off 11 bases at V and 8 bases at J, with 27 bases between the two ends. The CDR3 bases are TGTGCCTGCTCCTCGCGGTTACAGGGAAGGGGCGGCTACACCTTC. Protein product: CACSSRLQGRGGYTF.

The chain joins TRBV7-6 to TRBJ2-7; 13 nucleotides match TRBD2. Germline V gene lookup returns CDR1 SGHVS and CDR2 FNYEAQ. The CDR3 covers 16 residues. V lost 5 bases, J lost 6 bases, and 10 bases stayed unmatched. The DNA for the CDR3 is TGTGCCAGCAGCAGTCCGGGACTAGCGGGATCGGGCGAGCAGTACTTC. It yields the protein CASSSPGLAGSGEQYF.

This rearrangement joins TRBV11-2 to TRBJ1-6; tentatively, D is TRBD1 (5 bases). Germline values: CDR1 SGHAT, CDR2 FQNNGV. Deletions cut 7 bases from V and 10 bases from J, with 20 bases between. CDR3 length: 15 residues. The CDR3, as DNA: TGTGCCAGCACCTCCGGGGCAGGGTTTTTATCACCCCTCCACTTT. Protein product: CASTSGAGFLSPLHF.

The chain recombines TRBV4-3 with TRBJ2-7; 9 bases align to TRBD1. This CDR3 comprises 16 residues. Per germline, CDR1 LGHNA and CDR2 YSLEER. The trim removed 3 bases at V and 6 bases at J, leaving 12 bases unmatched. The CDR3 DNA sequence: TGCGCCAGCAGCCAGGTAACAGGGGGCGCGGGTCTCGAGCAGTACTTC. Its protein is CASSQVTGGAGLEQYF.

CDR3 residues: CASSSEETQYF. The CDR3 DNA is TGTGCCAGCAGCTCAGAAGAGACCCAGTACTTC. The V call is TRBV11-2, the J call TRBJ2-5; no definite D call. CDR3 length: 11 amino acids. Germline V lookup: CDR1 SGHAT, CDR2 FQNNGV. V was clipped by 4 bases and J by 3 bases, with 3 bases between them.

This sequence joins TRBV18 and TRBJ2-7; D is tentatively TRBD1 or TRBD2 (5 bases each). The CDR3 has 13 amino acids. Per germline, CDR1 KGHSH and CDR2 LQKENI. Trimming cost V 3 bases and J 6 bases, with 12 bases left between them. CDR3 sequence reads: CASSPWDVGEQYF. The CDR3 DNA sequence: TGTGCCAGCTCACCCTGGGACGTTGGCGAGCAGTACTTC.

This clone was found once. The V gene is TRBV29-1, the J gene TRBJ1-4, with 9 bases aligning to TRBD1. Germline V CDR1 and CDR2: SQVTM, ANQGSEA. The CDR3 extends over 13 amino acids. Losses at the gene ends were 5 bases for V and 10 bases for J; bases not matched to a gene: 8. Written as DNA, the CDR3 is TGCAGCGTTCGACAGGGGGAGATCGCAAAACTGTTTTTT. Translation: CSVRQGEIAKLFF.

The rearrangement uses TRBV19 and TRBJ1-5; D is unresolved. The CDR3 covers 14 residues. Germline loops: CDR1 LNHDA, CDR2 SQIVND (reference sequence). Trimming stripped 4 bases from V and 2 bases from J, with 9 bases between. This chain's CDR3 is CASSNSWGNQPQHF. The DNA of the CDR3 is TGTGCCAGTAGTAACAGCTGGGGCAATCAGCCCCAGCATTTT.